This is a list of T cell receptor beta chains from one sample in a study of cytomegalovirus exposure and HLA in healthy donors. Data came from immunoSEQ multiplex PCR; TCRdb stores just in-frame clones and leaves some out. The table records approximately 62,000 clones, 92% of them present only once. What was sequenced was PBMCs. The receptors shown here come from a woman between 18 and 29 years old in good health and CMV-seronegative. The CDR3 runs from the conserved cysteine through the conserved F or W. A D gene is named only where the DNA matches it firmly. Size is omitted from some rows. Given values are once, few, many or a class for expanded clones.

TRBV11-2	NA	TRBD2	TRBJ2-2	CASSPIRGRYTGELFF	TGTGCCAGCAGCCCTATACGCGGGAGATACACCGGGGAGCTGTTTTTT
TRBV28	once	TRBD2	TRBJ2-1	CASSITTSGVYNEQFF	TGTGCCAGCAGTATAACTACTAGCGGGGTCTACAATGAGCAGTTCTTC
TRBV2	NA	TRBD1	TRBJ1-2	CASSYRGAGGDRGGYTF	TGTGCCAGCAGTTATCGGGGCGCAGGCGGGGACAGGGGAGGCTACACCTTC
TRBV5-8	NA	TRBD2	TRBJ2-1	CASSPRGGVAINEQFF	TGTGCCAGCAGCCCACGGGGGGGAGTCGCAATAAATGAGCAGTTCTTC
TRBV5-1	once	TRBD2	TRBJ2-7	CASSFSGSNEQYF	TGCGCCAGCAGCTTTAGCGGGAGTAACGAGCAGTACTTC
TRBV28	NA	NA	TRBJ2-3	CASRGPRTTDTQYF	TGTGCCAGCAGGGGGCCCCGGACGACAGATACGCAGTATTTT
TRBV7-2	NA	NA	TRBJ1-2	CAGARRLSDSYGYTF	TGTGCCGGCGCCCGAAGATTAAGCGATTCCTATGGCTACACCTTC
TRBV29-1	NA	NA	TRBJ1-1	CSAQRGKRTEAFF	TGCAGCGCACAGAGGGGGAAGAGGACTGAAGCTTTCTTT
TRBV5-1	NA	TRBD1	TRBJ1-1	CASSLAGGGTGTEAFF	TGCGCCAGCAGCTTAGCAGGGGGCGGAACGGGCACTGAAGCTTTCTTT
TRBV30	NA	NA	TRBJ1-2	CASDYESYTF	TGTGCCTCTGACTATGAGAGCTACACCTTC
TRBV5-4	NA	TRBD2	TRBJ2-7	CASSHRTSDLDEQYF	TGTGCCAGCAGCCACCGGACTAGCGACTTGGACGAGCAGTACTTC
TRBV4-3	NA	TRBD1	TRBJ2-3	CASSQDLTGLGTDTQYF	TGCGCCAGCAGCCAAGATCTGACAGGGTTGGGGACAGATACGCAGTATTTT
TRBV6-5	NA	TRBD1	TRBJ1-1	CASSYSRQGVPEAFF	TGTGCCAGCAGTTACTCAAGACAGGGAGTACCTGAAGCTTTCTTT
TRBV6-4	NA	TRBD2	TRBJ2-3	CASSPTSGGTDTQYF	TGTGCCAGCAGTCCGACTAGCGGGGGTACAGATACGCAGTATTTT
TRBV7-2	NA	TRBD1	TRBJ1-3	CASSHQGTDGNTIYF	TGTGCCAGCAGCCACCAGGGGACAGATGGAAACACCATATATTTT
TRBV2	NA	TRBD2	TRBJ2-7	CASLYASGREPYEQYF	TGTGCCAGCCTATATGCTAGCGGGAGGGAGCCCTACGAGCAGTACTTC
TRBV5-8	once	NA	TRBJ1-2	CASSLETVATNYGYTF	TGTGCCAGCAGCTTGGAGACGGTGGCGACTAATTATGGCTACACCTTC
TRBV9	NA	NA	TRBJ2-7	CASSVDWQAWWERPYEQYF	TGTGCCAGCAGCGTAGATTGGCAGGCCTGGTGGGAGAGACCATACGAGCAGTACTTC
TRBV4-1	once	TRBD2	TRBJ2-5	CASSQSSGRAWETQYF	TGCGCCAGCAGCCAATCTAGCGGGAGGGCCTGGGAGACCCAGTACTTC
TRBV25-1	NA	TRBD1	TRBJ2-7	CASSDREPYEQYF	TGTGCCAGTTCAGACAGGGAACCCTACGAGCAGTACTTC
TRBV28	NA	TRBD2	TRBJ2-5	CASTSGGVETQYF	TGTGCCAGCACCTCGGGAGGGGTGGAGACCCAGTACTTC
TRBV9	NA	TRBD2	TRBJ2-1	CASSVGGLAADEQFF	TGTGCCAGCAGCGTAGGGGGACTAGCTGCGGATGAGCAGTTCTTC
TRBV7-9	NA	TRBD1	TRBJ2-3	CASSSTLLTGGWGDTQYF	TGTGCCAGCAGCTCCACACTCCTGACAGGGGGCTGGGGAGATACGCAGTATTTT
TRBV4-3	few	TRBD1	TRBJ2-7	CASSQGGTGLYEQYF	TGCGCCAGCAGCCAAGGGGGGACAGGGCTCTACGAGCAGTACTTC
TRBV4-1	NA	TRBD1	TRBJ1-3	CASSQYHRGMNTIYF	TGCGCCAGCAGCCAATATCACAGGGGAATGAACACCATATATTTT
TRBV2	NA	TRBD1	TRBJ1-2	CASSEHRGSYGYTF	TGTGCCAGCAGTGAACACAGGGGGTCCTATGGCTACACCTTC
TRBV7-6	NA	TRBD2	TRBJ2-1	CASSLGLALPADEQFF	TGTGCCAGCAGCCTGGGACTAGCTCTCCCAGCGGATGAGCAGTTCTTC
TRBV4-1	NA	NA	TRBJ1-5	CASSQWAGGQPQHF	TGCGCCAGCAGCCAGTGGGCGGGTGGTCAGCCCCAGCATTTT